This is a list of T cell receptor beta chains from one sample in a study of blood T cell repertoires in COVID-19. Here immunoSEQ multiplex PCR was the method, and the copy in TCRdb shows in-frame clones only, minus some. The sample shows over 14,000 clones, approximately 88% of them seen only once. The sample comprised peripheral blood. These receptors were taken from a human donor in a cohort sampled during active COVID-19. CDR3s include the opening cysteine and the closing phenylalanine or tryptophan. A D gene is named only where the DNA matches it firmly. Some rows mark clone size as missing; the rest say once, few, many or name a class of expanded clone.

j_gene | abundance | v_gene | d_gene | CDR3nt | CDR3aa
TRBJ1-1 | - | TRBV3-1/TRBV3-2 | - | TGTGCCAGCATCGAAGGACAGAACGACCACACTGAAGCTTTCTTT | CASIEGQNDHTEAFF
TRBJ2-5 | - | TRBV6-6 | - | TGTGCCAGCAGTTACCCCGAGGCGCGGGAGACCCAGTACTTC | CASSYPEARETQYF
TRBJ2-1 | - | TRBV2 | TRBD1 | TGTGCCAGCAAGGGACAGGGCCTCCTTAATGAGCAGTTCTTC | CASKGQGLLNEQFF
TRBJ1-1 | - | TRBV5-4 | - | TGTGCCAGCAGCCCGCAACAGGGGAACACTGAAGCTTTCTTT | CASSPQQGNTEAFF
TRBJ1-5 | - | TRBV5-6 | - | TGTGCCAGCAGCTTTGGGGGGGACGGAAACCAGCCCCAGCATTTT | CASSFGGDGNQPQHF
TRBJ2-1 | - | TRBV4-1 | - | TGCGCCAGCAGCGCCGGTGACAGGTTCAATGAGCAGTTCTTC | CASSAGDRFNEQFF
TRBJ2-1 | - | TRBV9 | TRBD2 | TGTGCCAGCAGCGGCGAGGGGACTAGCGGGCCTGGGAATGAGCAGTTCTTC | CASSGEGTSGPGNEQFF
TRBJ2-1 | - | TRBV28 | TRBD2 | TGTGCCAGCATACGCCCTCGGGGGGGCTACAATGAGCAGTTCTTC | CASIRPRGGYNEQFF
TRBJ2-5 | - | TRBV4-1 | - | TGCGCCAGCAGCCAAGACACTAGCCAGGAGACCCAGTACTTC | CASSQDTSQETQYF
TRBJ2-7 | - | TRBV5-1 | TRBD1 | TGCGCCAGCAGCACACAGGGGGCCAGCTCCTACGAGCAGTACTTC | CASSTQGASSYEQYF
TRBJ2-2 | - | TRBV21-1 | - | TGTGCCAGCAGCGCTGAAGCGGAGGGGAGGACCGGGGAGCTGTTTTTT | CASSAEAEGRTGELFF
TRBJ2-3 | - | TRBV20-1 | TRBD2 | TGCAGTGCTAGTTTGTTAGCGGGAGGACTTAACCGTTTACCAGGCACAGATACGCAGTATTTT | CSASLLAGGLNRLPGTDTQYF
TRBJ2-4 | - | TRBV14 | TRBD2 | TGTGCCAGCAGCTTGGGACTAGCGGGGAACATTCAGTACTTC | CASSLGLAGNIQYF
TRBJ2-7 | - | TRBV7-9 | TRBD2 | TGTGCCAGCTCACAACTGGGGGGGTACGAGCAGTACTTC | CASSQLGGYEQYF
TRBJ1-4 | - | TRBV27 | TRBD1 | TGTGCCAGCAGGTCCCTGGGCGCCCGACAGGGGGCGCGCGAAAAACTGTTTTTT | CASRSLGARQGAREKLFF
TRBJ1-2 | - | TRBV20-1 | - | TGCAGTGCTAGAAGGGGAAATGGCTACACCTTC | CSARRGNGYTF
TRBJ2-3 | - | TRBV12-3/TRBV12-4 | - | TGTGCCAGCACTCAACAGGGAAATACGCAGTATTTT | CASTQQGNTQYF
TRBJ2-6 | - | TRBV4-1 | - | TGCGCCAGCAGCTCCCGGGACACGCACTCTGGGGCCAACGTCCTGACTTTC | CASSSRDTHSGANVLTF
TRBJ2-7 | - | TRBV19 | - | TGTGCCAGTAGTATAGACCAGGGCTACGAGCAGTACTTC | CASSIDQGYEQYF
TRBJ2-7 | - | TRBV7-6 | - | TGTGCCAGCAGTCTATCCGGCGAGCAGTACTTC | CASSLSGEQYF
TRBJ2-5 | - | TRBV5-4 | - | TGTGCCAGCAGCTTGGCCGAGGGCAGAGAGACCCAGTACTTC | CASSLAEGRETQYF
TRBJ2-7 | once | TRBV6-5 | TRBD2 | TGTGCCAGCAGTTACTCGACTAGCGGGAGTGGGCAGTACTTC | CASSYSTSGSGQYF
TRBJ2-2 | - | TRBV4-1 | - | TGCGCCAGCAGCCAAGAGCCGGGGTCGAGCACCGGGGAGCTGTTTTTT | CASSQEPGSSTGELFF
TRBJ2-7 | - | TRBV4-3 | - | TGCGCCAGCAGCCCGAATACGGCGGGTTACGAGCAGTACTTC | CASSPNTAGYEQYF
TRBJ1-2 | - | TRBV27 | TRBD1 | TGTGCCCACCGGACAGGGAATGGCTACACCTTC | CAHRTGNGYTF
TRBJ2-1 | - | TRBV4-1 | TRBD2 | TGCGCCAGCAGCCAAGGGGCTAGCGGGAGAGGAGGGTATGAGCAGTTCTTC | CASSQGASGRGGYEQFF
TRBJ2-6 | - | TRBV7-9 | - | TGTGCCAGCAGCGCCCGTGGCGGGATTTCTGGGGCCAACGTCCTGACTTTC | CASSARGGISGANVLTF
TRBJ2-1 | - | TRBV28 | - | TGTGCCAGCAGTCCCTCGGGACTCCCGAGAAGCAGCGAGCAGTTCTTC | CASSPSGLPRSSEQFF
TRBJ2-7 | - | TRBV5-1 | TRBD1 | TGCGCCAGCAGCTTGGAGCCAGGGGGCTTGTCCCTCCAACCTTACGAGCAGTACTTC | CASSLEPGGLSLQPYEQYF
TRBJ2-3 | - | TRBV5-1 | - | TGCGCCAGCAGCCTCACAGATACGCAGTATTTT | CASSLTDTQYF
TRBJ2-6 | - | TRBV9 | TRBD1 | TGTGCCAGCAGGTCAGCCCTTCCCGGACAGGGGGTGGATTCTGGGGCCAACGTCCTGACTTTC | CASRSALPGQGVDSGANVLTF
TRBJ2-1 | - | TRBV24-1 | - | TGTGCCACGAGTGACGGGGGGCGCAACAATGAGCAGTTCTTC | CATSDGGRNNEQFF
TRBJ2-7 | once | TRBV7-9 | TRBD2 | TGTGCCAGCAGCACCGTCCTAGCGGGAGACCCCTCCTACGAGCAGTACTTC | CASSTVLAGDPSYEQYF
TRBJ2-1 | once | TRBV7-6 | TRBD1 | TGTGCCAGCAGCCCTGGACAGGGACGGTACAATGAGCAGTTCTTC | CASSPGQGRYNEQFF
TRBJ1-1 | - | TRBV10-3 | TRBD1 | TGTGCCATCAGTGAGAGGGACAGGGGGATTAACACTGAAGCTTTCTTT | CAISERDRGINTEAFF
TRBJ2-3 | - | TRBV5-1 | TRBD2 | TGCGCCAGCAGCAGACTAGCCAGCACAGATACGCAGTATTTT | CASSRLASTDTQYF
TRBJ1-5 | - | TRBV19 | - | TGTGCCAGTAGCCAATGGTCAGGGGTGGGACAGCCCCAGCATTTT | CASSQWSGVGQPQHF
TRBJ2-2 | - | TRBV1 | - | TGCACCAGCAGCCAAGTACTACAGGGGAGTACCGGGGAGCTGTTTTTT | CTSSQVLQGSTGELFF